These 27 T cell receptor beta chains share one sample of origin, sequenced in a study of shared clonotypes between healthy human individuals. Libraries were prepared by immunoSEQ multiplex PCR; TCRdb keeps only in-frame clonotypes and omits some of them. This table holds approximately 2,300,000 clones, around 90% found once. Material for sequencing was naive CD4+ T cells from PBMCs. The sample's subset: CD45RA+ positively selected. The receptors were gathered from a man aged 18 to 35 in good health. Some clones in this sample may be carry-over from other donors' samples.

J is TRBJ2-7 and V is TRBV5-1; D is unresolved. The CDR3 covers 16 residues. The V end was cut by 4 bases, the J end by 5 bases, with 22 bases between. CDR1 and CDR2 from the germline V gene are SGHRS and YFSETQ. CDR3 bases: TGCGCCAGCAGCGGATCTAAAACACACATAAGCGACGAGCAGTACTTC. Its translation: CASSGSKTHISDEQYF.

The count of this clone is one. This chain uses TRBV5-1 with TRBJ2-1, with 12 bases matching TRBD2. Trimming took 0 bases from V and 0 from J; bases not matched to a gene: 10. CDR3 length: 20 amino acids. In germline, CDR1 is SGHRS, CDR2 YFSETQ. The DNA for the CDR3 is TGCGCCAGCAGCTTGGTGGCTAGCGGGAGGGTCGGCCGCTCCTACAATGAGCAGTTCTTC. Translated: CASSLVASGRVGRSYNEQFF.

The rearrangement joins TRBV28 to TRBJ2-7; TRBD1 matches 8 bases. Germline lookup yields CDR1 MDHEN and CDR2 SYDVKM. This CDR3 comprises 16 residues. The trim removed 5 bases at V and 4 bases at J, leaving 13 bases unmatched. The DNA of the CDR3 is TGTGCCAGCAGTCCCGACAGGGGACGGGGTGGTTACGAGCAGTACTTC. It is translated as CASSPDRGRGGYEQYF.

The J gene is TRBJ2-1, the V gene TRBV28; D possibly uses TRBD1 or TRBD2 (5 bases each). The CDR3 has 15 amino acids. Trimming removed 6 bases from V and 7 bases from J, with 19 bases in between. Looked up from germline, CDR1 is MDHEN and CDR2 is SYDVKM. In DNA, the CDR3 is TGTGCCAGCAGCAAGCCCGGGGCCGTCGGGAATGAGCAGTTCTTC. This translates into CASSKPGAVGNEQFF.

This clone has a single count. V gene TRBV28 combines with J gene TRBJ2-3, with 7 bases that match TRBD2. V lost 3 bases, J lost 5 bases, and 14 bases stayed unmatched. Germline V gives CDR1 MDHEN, CDR2 SYDVKM. The CDR3 runs to 17 residues. The CDR3 DNA is TGTGCCAGCAGTTTGCGCGGCGGGAGAAGGATGGTAGATACGCAGTATTTT. Encoded protein: CASSLRGGRRMVDTQYF.

This clone has just a few counts. This rearrangement joins TRBV6-4 to TRBJ1-4, with 7 nucleotides matching TRBD1. The CDR3 totals 13 residues. Per the germline V gene, CDR1 is MRHNA and CDR2 is SNTAGT. V lost 6 bases, J lost 5 bases, and 3 bases stayed unmatched. The DNA for the CDR3 is TGTGCCAGCAGCCGGGACAGAAATGAAAAACTGTTTTTT. As protein: CASSRDRNEKLFF.

The V call is TRBV11-2, the J call TRBJ2-5, with D maybe TRBD1 (6 bases). The germline CDR1 and CDR2 sequences are SGHAT and FQNNGV. V was trimmed by 3 bases and J by 0 bases, leaving 8 bases between them. The CDR3 covers 14 residues. The CDR3 coding sequence is TGTGCCAGCAGCTTGGGACACAACCAAGAGACCCAGTACTTC. Amino acids: CASSLGHNQETQYF.

The chain recombines TRBV25-1 with TRBJ2-1; TRBD2 matches 7 bases. With 3 bases clipped from V and 5 bases from J, the junction kept 4 bases outside the gene matches. The CDR3 covers 14 residues. Germline V gene data show CDR1 as MGHDK and CDR2 as SYGVNS. DNA for the CDR3: TGTGCCAGCAGTGACCAGCGGGAACACAATGAGCAGTTCTTC. Translating it yields CASSDQREHNEQFF.

With respect to this clone: Other DNA sequences in the same sample also yield this CDR3. V usage is TRBV19 and J usage is TRBJ1-1; D call uncertain. The germline V gene has CDR1 LNHDA and CDR2 SQIVND (reference sequence). The CDR3 is 12 amino acids. Trimming removed 4 bases from V and 0 bases from J, with 3 bases in between. The CDR3 loop is CASSRLNTEAFF. As DNA, the CDR3 is TGTGCCAGTAGTAGATTGAACACTGAAGCTTTCTTT.

The genes are TRBV5-1 and TRBJ2-1; TRBD2 aligns across 7 bases. CDR1 and CDR2 (germline): SGHRS, YFSETQ. The CDR3 has 16 amino acids. Germline trimming cut 4 bases from V and 3 bases from J; bases unmatched to any gene: 10. The CDR3 coding sequence is TGCGCCAGCAGCCTCCCGCCTAGCGGAAACTACAATGAGCAGTTCTTC. Protein: CASSLPPSGNYNEQFF.

The rearrangement joins TRBV5-6 to TRBJ1-2; 7 positions match TRBD1. The germline V gene encodes CDR1 SGHDT and CDR2 YYEEEE. CDR3 size: 14 residues. With V trimmed by 2 bases and J by 7 bases, 8 bases remained unmatched. CDR3 in amino acids: CASSFGRGYSGYTF. The CDR3 bases are TGTGCCAGCAGCTTCGGCAGGGGGTACTCTGGCTACACCTTC.

V is TRBV19 and J is TRBJ2-7; TRBD2 aligns across 9 bases. Unmatched junction bases numbered 5, after V lost 3 bases and J lost 2 bases. CDR3 size: 15 residues. Germline V gene lookup returns CDR1 LNHDA and CDR2 SQIVND (reference sequence). CDR3 loop: CASSISSGNPYEQYF. The CDR3 region has the DNA TGTGCCAGTAGTATCTCTAGCGGGAACCCCTACGAGCAGTACTTC.

The rearrangement uses TRBV19 and TRBJ2-3; the D gene is possibly TRBD2 (5 bases). Germline lookup yields CDR1 LNHDA and CDR2 SQIVND (reference sequence). The CDR3 length is 13 residues. V shed 7 bases and J shed 6 bases, with 14 bases lying between them. The CDR3 region is CASTVGVGDTQYF. In nucleotides, the CDR3 is TGTGCCAGTACTGTGGGAGTGGGGGATACGCAGTATTTT. The full variable domain, with the rest looked up from reference TRBV19 and TRBJ2-3, is DGGITQSPKYLFRKEGQNVTLSCEQNLNHDAMYWYRQDPGQGLRLIYYSQIVNDFQKGDIAEGYSVSREKKESFPLTVTSAQKNPTAFYLCASTVGVGDTQYFGPGTRLTVL.

The chain has TRBV5-6 and TRBJ2-4; D is ambiguous. Germline CDR1 is SGHDT and CDR2 is YYEEEE. CDR3 size: 15 residues. Deletions cut 0 bases from V and 7 bases from J, with 14 bases between. The CDR3 here is CASSLAPPLSNIQYF. CDR3 in DNA: TGTGCCAGCAGCTTGGCCCCCCCGTTGAGTAACATTCAGTACTTC. Looking up the rest from reference TRBV5-6 and TRBJ2-4 gives the full variable domain: DAGVTQSPTHLIKTRGQQVTLRCSPKSGHDTVSWYQQALGQGPQFIFQYYEEEERQRGNFPDRFSGHQFPNYSSELNVNALLLGDSALYLCASSLAPPLSNIQYFGAGTRLSVL.

This clone was seen only a few times. This chain links TRBV7-9 with TRBJ1-1; D is undetermined. Germline V lookup: CDR1 SEHNR, CDR2 FQNEAQ (reference sequence). This CDR3 contains 13 residues. V lost 2 bases to trimming and J lost 3 bases, with 7 bases between them. CDR3 nucleotide sequence: TGTGCCAGCAGCTTATATGAAGACACTGAAGCTTTCTTT. Its translation is CASSLYEDTEAFF.

The V and J genes are TRBV6-5 and TRBJ1-1, with 8 bases identical to TRBD1. The CDR3 is 14 residues long. The V gene end was trimmed by 6 bases and the J gene end by 4 bases; junction bases not matched to a gene: 7. Germline V gene sequence: CDR1 MNHEY, CDR2 SVGAGI. CDR3 in amino acids: CASRLDREGTEAFF. In DNA form, the CDR3 reads TGTGCCAGCAGACTGGACAGGGAGGGCACTGAAGCTTTCTTT.

CDR3 residues: CASAGTSGRTPYNEQFF. The CDR3 nucleotides are TGCGCCAGCGCCGGGACTAGCGGGAGGACCCCCTACAATGAGCAGTTCTTC. The J gene is TRBJ2-1, the V gene TRBV10-1; 15 bases map to TRBD2. Germline CDR1 WNHNN, CDR2 SYGVQD (reference sequence). V shed 8 bases and J 2 bases; nucleotides not matched to a gene: 7. The CDR3 is 17 residues long.

This clone was seen just once. The CDR3, as DNA: TGTGCCAGCAGTTATGTTTCCCCCTTCGGGCGGGAGGGCGGTTTCACGCAGTATTTT. Protein: CASSYVSPFGREGGFTQYF. The chain links TRBV28 to TRBJ2-3; 9 nucleotides agree with TRBD2. The length of the CDR3 is 19 residues. The V gene's germline CDR1 is MDHEN and CDR2 SYDVKM. The V and J ends lost 4 bases and 9 bases, in that order; junction bases with no gene match: 23.

The chain has TRBV6-1 and TRBJ1-2; a weak D match, TRBD1 (5 bases). V shed 7 bases and J shed 7 bases, with 16 bases lying between them. Germline V gene sequence: CDR1 MNHNS, CDR2 SASEGT. The length of the CDR3 is 13 residues. CDR3 amino acids: CASKPGSFSGYTF. The CDR3 coding sequence is TGTGCCAGCAAGCCAGGGTCGTTTAGTGGCTACACCTTC.

CDR3 nucleotide sequence: TGTGCCAGCAGCTCCGGACTAGCGGCGCAGGGCGAGACCCAGTACTTC. Translating gives CASSSGLAAQGETQYF. V and J are TRBV9 and TRBJ2-5; 10 bases are a match to TRBD2. V shed 4 bases, J shed 5 bases, and the junction held 11 bases outside the gene matches. CDR1 is SGDLS and CDR2 is YYNGEE in the germline V gene. The CDR3 has 16 residues.

This sequence joins TRBV5-4 and TRBJ2-5, with D tentatively TRBD2 (7 bases). The germline V gene encodes CDR1 SGHNT and CDR2 YYREEE (reference sequence). The V end was cut by 6 bases, the J end by 2 bases, with 20 bases between. The CDR3 is 16 residues long. The CDR3 nucleotides read TGTGCCAGCACTTTGGGGGGGCTCCCGATTCAAGAGACCCAGTACTTC. Protein product: CASTLGGLPIQETQYF. The full variable domain, completed using reference TRBV5-4 and TRBJ2-5, is ETGVTQSPTHLIKTRGQQVTLRCSSQSGHNTVSWYQQALGQGPQFIFQYYREEENGRGNFPPRFSGLQFPNYSSELNVNALELDDSALYLCASTLGGLPIQETQYFGPGTRLLVL.

This clone appeared once. The chain combines TRBV5-1 with TRBJ1-1, with D perhaps TRBD1 (5 bases). V was trimmed by 4 bases and J by 0 bases, leaving 10 bases between them. The CDR3 length is 14 residues. Germline V gives CDR1 SGHRS, CDR2 YFSETQ. This CDR3 reads CASSEDTLNTEAFF. The CDR3 nucleotides are TGCGCCAGCAGCGAGGACACCTTGAACACTGAAGCTTTCTTT.

V gene TRBV7-2 combines with J gene TRBJ2-4, with TRBD2 matching over 12 bases. This CDR3 region has 16 residues. The germline V gene encodes CDR1 SGHTA and CDR2 FQGNSA. Germline trimming cut 4 bases from V and 8 bases from J; bases unmatched to any gene: 9. CDR3 residues: CASSSGLAGNRDIQYF. CDR3 bases: TGTGCCAGCAGCTCCGGACTAGCGGGGAACAGGGACATTCAGTACTTC.

This chain joins TRBV7-6 and TRBJ2-1; 7 bases map to TRBD2. V shed 5 bases and J 3 bases; nucleotides not matched to a gene: 13. Germline assignment: CDR1 SGHVS and CDR2 FNYEAQ. This CDR3 region has 17 residues. The CDR3 is CASSPSLRASGYNEQFF. In nucleotides, the CDR3 is TGTGCCAGCAGCCCGTCACTCCGAGCTAGCGGCTACAATGAGCAGTTCTTC.

The chain links TRBV30 to TRBJ2-2; D is perhaps TRBD2 (6 bases). V was shortened by 8 bases and J by 0 bases, with 13 bases between the two germline ends. This CDR3 is built from 14 residues. CDR1 is GTSNPN and CDR2 is SVGIG in the germline V gene (reference sequence). The CDR3 nucleotides read TGTGCCGTAGCCGGGGGTGCGAACACCGGGGAGCTGTTTTTT. Protein: CAVAGGANTGELFF. The full variable domain, its missing parts supplied by reference TRBV30 and TRBJ2-2, is SQTIHQWPATLVQPVGSPLSLECTVEGTSNPNLYWYRQAAGRGLQLLFYSVGIGQISSEVPQNLSASRPQDRQFILSSKKLLLSDSGFYLCAVAGGANTGELFFGEGSRLTVL.

V is TRBV27 and J is TRBJ2-5; D gene ambiguous. V was trimmed by 5 bases and J by 10 bases, leaving 17 bases between them. The CDR3 runs 13 residues. From germline, CDR1 is MNHEY and CDR2 SMNVEV (reference sequence). CDR3 coding DNA: TGTGCCAGCAGTGCCGAGCGACCCCCAGTCCAGTACTTC. Encoded protein: CASSAERPPVQYF.

This chain connects TRBV6-1 to TRBJ1-4; tentative D call: TRBD1 (6 bases). The germline gives CDR1 MNHNS, CDR2 SASEGT. V lost 8 bases and J 5 bases, leaving 18 bases between the germline ends. The CDR3 contains 15 residues. The CDR3, as DNA: TGTGCCAGCCACGCCCAAACAGGGTTCAATGAAAAACTGTTTTTT. This codes for CASHAQTGFNEKLFF.